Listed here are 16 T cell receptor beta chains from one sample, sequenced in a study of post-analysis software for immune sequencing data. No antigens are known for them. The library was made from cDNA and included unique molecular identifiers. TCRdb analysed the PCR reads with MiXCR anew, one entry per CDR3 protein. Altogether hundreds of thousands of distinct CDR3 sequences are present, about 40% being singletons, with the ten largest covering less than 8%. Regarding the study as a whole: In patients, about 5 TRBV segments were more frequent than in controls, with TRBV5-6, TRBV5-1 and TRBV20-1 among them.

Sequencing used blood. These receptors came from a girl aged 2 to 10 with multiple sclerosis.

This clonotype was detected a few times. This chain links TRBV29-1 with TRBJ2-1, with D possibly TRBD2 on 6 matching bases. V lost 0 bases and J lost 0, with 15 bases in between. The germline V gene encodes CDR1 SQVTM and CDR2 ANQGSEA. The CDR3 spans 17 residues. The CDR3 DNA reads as TGCAGCGTTGAAGATCCTGACGGGACTCACTCCTACAATGAGCAGTTCTTC. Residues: CSVEDPDGTHSYNEQFF.

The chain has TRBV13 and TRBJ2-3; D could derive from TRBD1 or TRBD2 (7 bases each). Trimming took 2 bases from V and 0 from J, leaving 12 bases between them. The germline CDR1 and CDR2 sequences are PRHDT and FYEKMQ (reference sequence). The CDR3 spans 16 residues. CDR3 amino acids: CASSLSGTVSTDTQYF. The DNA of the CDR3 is TGTGCCAGCAGCTTAAGCGGGACAGTTAGCACAGATACGCAGTATTTT.

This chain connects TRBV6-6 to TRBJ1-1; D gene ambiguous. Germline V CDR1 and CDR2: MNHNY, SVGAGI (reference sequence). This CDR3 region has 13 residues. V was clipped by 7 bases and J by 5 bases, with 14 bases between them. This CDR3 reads CASTLAGKTEAFF. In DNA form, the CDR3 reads TGTGCCAGCACCCTAGCGGGGAAGACTGAAGCTTTCTTT.

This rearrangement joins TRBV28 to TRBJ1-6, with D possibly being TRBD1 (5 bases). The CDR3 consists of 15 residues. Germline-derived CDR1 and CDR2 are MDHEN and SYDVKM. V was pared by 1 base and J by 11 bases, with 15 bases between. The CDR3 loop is CASSLLARVNPPLHF. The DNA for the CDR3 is TGTGCCAGCAGTTTATTAGCCAGGGTCAATCCACCCCTCCACTTT.

This chain's CDR3 is CASSHRGIGEDTQYF. Here the CDR3 DNA reads TGTGCCAGCAGCCACCGGGGGATCGGGGAAGATACGCAGTATTTT. The V gene is TRBV7-2, the J gene TRBJ2-3; D might be TRBD2 (6 bases). This CDR3 spans 15 amino acids. Germline V lookup: CDR1 SGHTA, CDR2 FQGNSA. Trimming took 5 bases from V and 5 from J, leaving 17 bases between them.

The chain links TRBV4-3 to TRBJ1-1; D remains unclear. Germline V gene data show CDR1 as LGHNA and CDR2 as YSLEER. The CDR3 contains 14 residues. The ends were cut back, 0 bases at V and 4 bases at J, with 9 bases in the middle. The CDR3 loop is CASSQDRRGTEAFF. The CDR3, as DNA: TGCGCCAGCAGCCAAGATCGCCGGGGCACTGAAGCTTTCTTT.

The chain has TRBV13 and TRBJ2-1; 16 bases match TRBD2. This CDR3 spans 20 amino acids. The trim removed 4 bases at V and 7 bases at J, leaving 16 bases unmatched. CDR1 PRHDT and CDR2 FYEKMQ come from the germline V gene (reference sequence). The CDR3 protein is CASSSPPGLAGGLLRNEQFF. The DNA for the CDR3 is TGTGCCAGCAGCTCACCGCCGGGACTAGCGGGAGGGCTGCTGAGAAATGAGCAGTTCTTC.

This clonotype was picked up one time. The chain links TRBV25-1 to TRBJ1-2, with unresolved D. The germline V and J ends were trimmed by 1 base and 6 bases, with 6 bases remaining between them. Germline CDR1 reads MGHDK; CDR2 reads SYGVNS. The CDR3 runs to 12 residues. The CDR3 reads CASSEWEDGYTF. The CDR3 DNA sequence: TGTGCCAGCAGTGAATGGGAGGATGGCTACACCTTC.

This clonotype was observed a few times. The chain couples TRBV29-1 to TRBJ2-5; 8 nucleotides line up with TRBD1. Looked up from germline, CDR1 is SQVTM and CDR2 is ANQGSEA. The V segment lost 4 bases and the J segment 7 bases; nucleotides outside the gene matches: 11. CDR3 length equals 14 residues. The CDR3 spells CSVGAGQAKGTQYF. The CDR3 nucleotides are TGCAGCGTTGGGGCGGGACAGGCAAAAGGGACCCAGTACTTC.

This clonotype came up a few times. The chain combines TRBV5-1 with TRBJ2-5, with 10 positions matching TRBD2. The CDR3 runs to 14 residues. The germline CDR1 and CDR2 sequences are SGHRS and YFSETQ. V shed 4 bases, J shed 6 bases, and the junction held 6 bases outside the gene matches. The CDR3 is CASSLSGGAKTQYF. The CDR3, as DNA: TGCGCCAGCAGCCTGAGCGGGGGGGCCAAGACCCAGTACTTC.

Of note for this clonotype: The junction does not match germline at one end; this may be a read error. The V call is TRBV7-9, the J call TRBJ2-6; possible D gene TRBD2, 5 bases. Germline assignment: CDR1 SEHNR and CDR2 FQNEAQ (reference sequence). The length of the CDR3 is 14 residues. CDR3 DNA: TGTGCCAGCAGCGCGGACTCTGGGACCAACGTCCTGACTTTC. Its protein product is CASSADSGTNVLTF.

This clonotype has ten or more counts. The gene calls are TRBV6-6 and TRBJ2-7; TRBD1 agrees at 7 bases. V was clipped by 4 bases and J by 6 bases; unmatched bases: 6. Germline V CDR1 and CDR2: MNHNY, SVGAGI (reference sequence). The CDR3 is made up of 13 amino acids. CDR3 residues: CASSLTGDSEQYF. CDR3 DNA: TGTGCCAGCAGTTTAACAGGGGATTCCGAGCAGTACTTC.

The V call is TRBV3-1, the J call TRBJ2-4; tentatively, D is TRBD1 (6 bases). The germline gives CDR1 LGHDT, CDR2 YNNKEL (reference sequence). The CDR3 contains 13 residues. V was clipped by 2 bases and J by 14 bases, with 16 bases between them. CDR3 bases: TGTGCCAGCAGCCAACAAACCGGGACATCGAAGTACTTC. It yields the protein CASSQQTGTSKYF.

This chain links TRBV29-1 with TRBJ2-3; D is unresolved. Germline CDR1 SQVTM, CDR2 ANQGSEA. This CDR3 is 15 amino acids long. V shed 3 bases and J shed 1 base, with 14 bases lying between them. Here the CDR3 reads CSVDTLDPGTDTQYF. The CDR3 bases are TGCAGCGTTGATACGCTCGATCCCGGCACAGATACGCAGTATTTT.

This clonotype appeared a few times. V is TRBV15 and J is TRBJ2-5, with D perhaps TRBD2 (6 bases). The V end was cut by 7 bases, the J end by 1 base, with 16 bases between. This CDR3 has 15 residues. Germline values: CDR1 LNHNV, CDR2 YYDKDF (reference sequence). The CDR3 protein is CATNPRRDFQETQYF. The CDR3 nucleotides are TGTGCCACCAACCCAAGACGGGACTTCCAAGAGACCCAGTACTTC. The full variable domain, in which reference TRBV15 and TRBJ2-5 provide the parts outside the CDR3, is DAMVIQNPRYQVTQFGKPVTLSCSQTLNHNVMYWYQQKSSQAPKLLFHYYDKDFNNEADTPDNFQSRRPNTSFCFLDIRSPGLGDTAMYLCATNPRRDFQETQYFGPGTRLLVL.

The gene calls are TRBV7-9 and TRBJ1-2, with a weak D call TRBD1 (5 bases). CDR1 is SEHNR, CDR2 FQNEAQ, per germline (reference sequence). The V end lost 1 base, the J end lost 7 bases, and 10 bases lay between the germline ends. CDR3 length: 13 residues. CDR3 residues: CASSLGGVGGYTF. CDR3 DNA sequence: TGTGCCAGCAGCTTAGGAGGGGTCGGTGGCTACACCTTC.